These T cell receptor beta chains were read from a single sample in a study of OX40 agonist ivuxolimab in advanced cancers. The data were produced by immunoSEQ multiplex PCR, yet TCRdb's version contains in-frame clones alone and is incomplete. The repertoire consists of some 110,000 clones, with over 85% occurring once and the leading ten covering approximately 0.15%. This specimen was CD4+ or CD8+ T cells sorted from blood, taken in a trial of the OX40 agonist ivuxolimab. The source is an adult with an advanced solid tumor such as melanoma, head and neck, liver or kidney cancer. Both conserved end residues are part of each CDR3. The order of the fields is clone size, V gene, D gene, J gene, CDR3 DNA, CDR3 protein. D genes are given only for firm matches. Expanded clones are given a class, and other clones once, few, many or no size at all.

clone size: NA; V gene: TRBV7-9; D gene: TRBD1; J gene: TRBJ2-7; CDR3 DNA: TGTGCCAGCAGCTTAATCTCTTCACTCGGGACAGGGCGCAACGAGCAGTACTTC; CDR3 protein: CASSLISSLGTGRNEQYF
clone size: NA; V gene: TRBV6-5; D gene: NA; J gene: TRBJ1-2; CDR3 DNA: TGTGCCAGCAATGATCCAGGGAACTATGGCTACACCTTC; CDR3 protein: CASNDPGNYGYTF
clone size: NA; V gene: TRBV4-3; D gene: NA; J gene: TRBJ2-1; CDR3 DNA: TGCGCCAGCAGCCAAGGAGAACAGTACAATGAGCAGTTCTTC; CDR3 protein: CASSQGEQYNEQFF
clone size: NA; V gene: TRBV27; D gene: NA; J gene: TRBJ2-3; CDR3 DNA: TGTGCCAGCAGTTTAACGGGATTCGGTACAGATACGCAGTATTTT; CDR3 protein: CASSLTGFGTDTQYF
clone size: NA; V gene: TRBV4-2; D gene: TRBD1; J gene: TRBJ1-4; CDR3 DNA: TGTGCCAGCAGCCAAGATAGGGGACAGGGGGACGAAAAACTGTTTTTT; CDR3 protein: CASSQDRGQGDEKLFF
clone size: NA; V gene: TRBV30; D gene: TRBD1; J gene: TRBJ1-1; CDR3 DNA: TGTGCCTGGAAGGGGGCCGGACACATGAACACTGAAGCTTTCTTT; CDR3 protein: CAWKGAGHMNTEAFF
clone size: NA; V gene: TRBV27; D gene: NA; J gene: TRBJ1-4; CDR3 DNA: TGTGCCAGCAGTTTCAGACTGGAGGAAGAAAAACTGTTTTTT; CDR3 protein: CASSFRLEEEKLFF
clone size: NA; V gene: TRBV5-1; D gene: TRBD1; J gene: TRBJ1-2; CDR3 DNA: TGCGCCAGCAGCCCAAGGACAGGGGGCGGAAACTATGGCTACACCTTC; CDR3 protein: CASSPRTGGGNYGYTF
clone size: NA; V gene: TRBV9; D gene: TRBD2; J gene: TRBJ2-1; CDR3 DNA: TGTGCCAGCAGCGTAGGGCCGGGAGGGGGTGAGCAGTTCTTC; CDR3 protein: CASSVGPGGGEQFF
clone size: NA; V gene: TRBV7-3; D gene: NA; J gene: TRBJ2-3; CDR3 DNA: TGTGCCAGCAGCTTAGGTTCCTCCACAGATACGCAGTATTTT; CDR3 protein: CASSLGSSTDTQYF
clone size: NA; V gene: TRBV7-2; D gene: TRBD1; J gene: TRBJ1-2; CDR3 DNA: TGTGCCAGCAGCTTAGCCCCTACAGGGGGAGGCTACACCTTC; CDR3 protein: CASSLAPTGGGYTF
clone size: few; V gene: TRBV2; D gene: TRBD1; J gene: TRBJ1-2; CDR3 DNA: TGTGCCAGCAGTCCCCATGGGACAGGGGGTGGCTACACCTTC; CDR3 protein: CASSPHGTGGGYTF
clone size: NA; V gene: TRBV7-2; D gene: TRBD2; J gene: TRBJ2-3; CDR3 DNA: TGTGCCAGCAGCTTAGCCCTAGCGGGAGGCACAGATACGCAGTATTTT; CDR3 protein: CASSLALAGGTDTQYF
clone size: once; V gene: TRBV11-2; D gene: TRBD1; J gene: TRBJ1-3; CDR3 DNA: TGTGCCAGCAGCCCAATGCGACAGGGGAATACCATATATTTT; CDR3 protein: CASSPMRQGNTIYF
clone size: NA; V gene: TRBV5-1; D gene: NA; J gene: TRBJ2-7; CDR3 DNA: TGCGCCAGCAGAGGGGGGTACGAGCAGTACTTC; CDR3 protein: CASRGGYEQYF
clone size: NA; V gene: TRBV5-6; D gene: NA; J gene: TRBJ2-3; CDR3 DNA: TGTGCCAGCAGCTTGGCCGACGGGTCCCCTTTGACCACAGATACGCAGTATTTT; CDR3 protein: CASSLADGSPLTTDTQYF
clone size: NA; V gene: TRBV19; D gene: TRBD1; J gene: TRBJ2-3; CDR3 DNA: TGTGCCAGTAGTAGCCGGGACAGGGGGCCCCGCACAGATACGCAGTATTTT; CDR3 protein: CASSSRDRGPRTDTQYF
clone size: NA; V gene: TRBV19; D gene: NA; J gene: TRBJ2-7; CDR3 DNA: TGTGCCAGTAGTACGGACGTCTCGGGGCGGGTGTACGAGCAGTACTTC; CDR3 protein: CASSTDVSGRVYEQYF
clone size: NA; V gene: TRBV7-3; D gene: TRBD2; J gene: TRBJ2-3; CDR3 DNA: TGTGCCAGCAGCCCCTTGCTAGCGGGGGGGACAGATACGCAGTATTTT; CDR3 protein: CASSPLLAGGTDTQYF
clone size: NA; V gene: TRBV11-2; D gene: NA; J gene: TRBJ1-1; CDR3 DNA: TGTGCCAGCAGCTTAGATTCTAAGGGAATCAATGAAGCTTTCTTT; CDR3 protein: CASSLDSKGINEAFF
clone size: NA; V gene: TRBV29-1; D gene: NA; J gene: TRBJ1-3; CDR3 DNA: TGCAGCGTTGAAGATTTGCAGGGGTTAAACACCATATATTTT; CDR3 protein: CSVEDLQGLNTIYF
clone size: NA; V gene: TRBV2; D gene: NA; J gene: TRBJ1-1; CDR3 DNA: TGTGCCAGCAGGCGCCGGGCCGCGGAGAACACTGAAGCTTTCTTT; CDR3 protein: CASRRRAAENTEAFF
clone size: NA; V gene: TRBV6-5; D gene: NA; J gene: TRBJ1-1; CDR3 DNA: TGTGCCAGCAGACAACAAGTGTACACTGAAGCTTTCTTT; CDR3 protein: CASRQQVYTEAFF
clone size: NA; V gene: TRBV2; D gene: NA; J gene: TRBJ1-1; CDR3 DNA: TGTGCCAGCAGTGGCAGGTACATGAACACTGAAGCTTTCTTT; CDR3 protein: CASSGRYMNTEAFF
clone size: once; V gene: TRBV19; D gene: TRBD1; J gene: TRBJ2-5; CDR3 DNA: TGTGCCAGTAGTAACGACAGGGGACAAGAGACCCAGTACTTC; CDR3 protein: CASSNDRGQETQYF
clone size: NA; V gene: TRBV2; D gene: TRBD2; J gene: TRBJ2-7; CDR3 DNA: TGTGCCAGCTGCCGATGGACTAGCGGGAGTGTATACGAGCAGTACTTC; CDR3 protein: CASCRWTSGSVYEQYF
clone size: few; V gene: TRBV7-9; D gene: NA; J gene: TRBJ2-7; CDR3 DNA: TGTGCCAGCGTTGACAGAATTTCCAACGAGCAGTACTTC; CDR3 protein: CASVDRISNEQYF
clone size: NA; V gene: TRBV25-1; D gene: NA; J gene: TRBJ2-2; CDR3 DNA: TGTGCCAGCAGTAGGACAGCTGCGAACACCGGGGAGCTGTTTTTT; CDR3 protein: CASSRTAANTGELFF